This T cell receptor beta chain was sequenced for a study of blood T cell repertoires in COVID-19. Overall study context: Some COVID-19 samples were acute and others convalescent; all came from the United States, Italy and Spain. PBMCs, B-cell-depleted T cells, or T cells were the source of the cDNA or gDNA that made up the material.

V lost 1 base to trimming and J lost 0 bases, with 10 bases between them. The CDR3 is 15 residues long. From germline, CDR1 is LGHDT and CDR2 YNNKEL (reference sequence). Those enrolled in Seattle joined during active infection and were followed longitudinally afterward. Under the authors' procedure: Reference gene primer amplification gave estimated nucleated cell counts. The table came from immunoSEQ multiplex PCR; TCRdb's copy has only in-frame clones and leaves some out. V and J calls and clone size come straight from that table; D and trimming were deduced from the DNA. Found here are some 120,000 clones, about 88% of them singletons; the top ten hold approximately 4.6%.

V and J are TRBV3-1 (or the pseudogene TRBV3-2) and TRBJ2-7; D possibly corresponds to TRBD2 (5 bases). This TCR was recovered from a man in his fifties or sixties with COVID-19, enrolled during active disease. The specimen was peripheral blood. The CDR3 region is CASSQAGLASYEQYF. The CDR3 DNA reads TGTGCCAGCAGCCAAGCAGGACTGGCCTCCTACGAGCAGTACTTC.